This TCR beta chain appears in the sequencing data of a study of persistence of HIV-infected CD4 T cells. In regard to this clone: What it binds is not known.

Cells were stimulated with overlapping HIV-1 Gag 15-mer peptides. Sorting selected CD4+ T cells upregulating both CD40 ligand and CD69. CDR1 SGDLS and CDR2 YYNGEE come from the germline V gene. CDR3 size: 15 residues. Trimming removed 0 bases at V and 5 bases at J, with 11 bases between. This was the immunoSEQ version 4 assay in survey mode. Each sample used up to 1 ug genomic DNA diluted to 10 ng/uL. Profiled with immunoSEQ multiplex PCR; TCRdb holds only in-frame clones, not every one. The sample has under 20,000 clones, roughly two thirds seen once. The starting material was CD4+ T cells sorted from PBMCs after roughly 18-hour stimulation, obtained from a patient who received antiretroviral therapy. The chain recombines TRBV9 with TRBJ2-2; D call uncertain. This TCR was recovered from an adult woman with HIV who was CMV-seropositive. The CDR3: CASSVAISRTGELFF. The CDR3 nucleotides read TGTGCCAGCAGCGTAGCTATAAGTCGGACCGGGGAGCTGTTTTTT.